Listed here are 25 T cell receptor beta chains from one sample, sequenced in a study of STAT5B mutations in CD4+ large granular lymphocyte leukemia. TCRdb keeps only in-frame clones here, not all; method: immunoSEQ multiplex PCR. The profile shows about 4,900 clones, approximately 86% of them singletons. The sequencing input was PBMCs. Every receptor here comes from a man between 40 and 49 years old with CD4+ T-cell large granular lymphocyte leukemia.

The V gene is TRBV11-3, the J gene TRBJ2-3; D might be TRBD1 (5 bases). Germline V gives CDR1 SGHNT, CDR2 YENEEA. Trimming removed 5 bases from V and 6 bases from J, with 12 bases in between. CDR3 size: 13 residues. The CDR3 is CASSPRVADTQYF. The DNA for the CDR3 is TGTGCCAGCAGCCCCAGGGTGGCGGATACGCAGTATTTT.

The chain joins TRBV4-1 to TRBJ1-1; D is uncertain. Trimming stripped 1 base from V and 0 bases from J, with 9 bases between. Germline CDR1 reads MGHRA; CDR2 reads YSYEKL. The CDR3 loop spans 15 amino acids. CDR3 nucleotides: TGCGCCAGCAGCCAAGTTCAGGCCATGAACACTGAAGCTTTCTTT. This translates into CASSQVQAMNTEAFF.

The V and J genes are TRBV30 and TRBJ1-2; the D gene is possibly TRBD1 (6 bases). CDR1 is GTSNPN, CDR2 SVGIG, per germline (reference sequence). CDR3 size: 12 residues. V dropped 1 base and J dropped 7 bases, with 10 bases sitting between them. As DNA, the CDR3 is TGTGCCTGGAGTGCAGGGGCGGGTGGCTACACCTTC. This gives the protein CAWSAGAGGYTF. The full variable domain, rest sourced from reference TRBV30 and TRBJ1-2, is SQTIHQWPATLVQPVGSPLSLECTVEGTSNPNLYWYRQAAGRGLQLLFYSVGIGQISSEVPQNLSASRPQDRQFILSSKKLLLSDSGFYLCAWSAGAGGYTFGSGTRLTVV.

The rearrangement uses TRBV4-1 and TRBJ1-4, with D perhaps matching TRBD1 (6 bases). CDR1 is MGHRA, CDR2 YSYEKL, per germline. CDR3 length: 17 amino acids. Trimming pared 0 bases from V and 5 bases from J, leaving 16 bases between. This CDR3 reads CASSQEGGGAWNEKLFF. The DNA for the CDR3 is TGCGCCAGCAGCCAAGAGGGCGGGGGGGCCTGGAATGAAAAACTGTTTTTT.

The rearrangement links TRBV27 to TRBJ1-1, with D perhaps matching TRBD1 (6 bases). Germline CDR1 is MNHEY and CDR2 is SMNVEV (reference sequence). There are 16 residues in the CDR3. Trimming pared 4 bases from V and 0 bases from J, leaving 15 bases between. The DNA for the CDR3 is TGTGCCAGCAGTTCCACGGACAGATACATGAACACTGAAGCTTTCTTT. Translation: CASSSTDRYMNTEAFF.

This chain uses TRBV25-1 with TRBJ2-7; no reliable D call. V lost 0 bases, J lost 6 bases, and 18 bases lay in between. Germline V gene data show CDR1 as MGHDK and CDR2 as SYGVNS. This CDR3 region has 16 residues. The CDR3 nucleotides are TGTGCCAGCAGTGAATACGCGGAGAATAAAGTGTCCGAGCAGTACTTC. Its translation is CASSEYAENKVSEQYF.

The rearrangement joins TRBV30 to TRBJ1-1, with a weak D call TRBD1 (5 bases). Germline values: CDR1 GTSNPN, CDR2 SVGIG (reference sequence). With 5 bases removed from V and 6 bases from J, the gap between germline ends came to 16 bases. There are 13 residues in the CDR3. The DNA for the CDR3 is TGTGCCTGGGGATATTGGGGGTCGTCTGAAGCTTTCTTT. Protein: CAWGYWGSSEAFF.

The sample holds one count of this clone. This chain joins TRBV5-6 and TRBJ2-3; 11 bases match TRBD2. With V trimmed by 1 base and J by 2 bases, 6 bases remained unmatched. The CDR3 totals 17 residues. CDR1 SGHDT and CDR2 YYEEEE come from the germline V gene. The CDR3 region is CASSLRGLAEHTDTQYF. The CDR3 DNA reads as TGTGCCAGCAGCTTGAGGGGACTAGCGGAGCACACAGATACGCAGTATTTT.

The chain is built from TRBV7-9 and TRBJ2-1; D tentatively reads TRBD1 or TRBD2 (5 bases each). Per germline, CDR1 SEHNR and CDR2 FQNEAQ (reference sequence). CDR3 size: 14 residues. V was trimmed by 6 bases and J by 7 bases, leaving 16 bases between them. In DNA, the CDR3 is TGTGCCAGCAGATTTGAGGGGAGAGAGAATGAGCAGTTCTTC. It is translated as CASRFEGRENEQFF.

The chain employs TRBV5-6 and TRBJ2-3, with TRBD1 matching over 7 bases. The CDR3 length is 16 residues. From germline, CDR1 is SGHDT and CDR2 YYEEEE. J was trimmed by 4 bases and V by 4 bases; bases with no gene match: 12. The CDR3 protein is CASSNPGTDVADTQYF. The DNA of the CDR3 is TGTGCCAGCAGCAATCCCGGGACAGATGTCGCAGATACGCAGTATTTT.

This clone was seen just once. V gene TRBV6-5 combines with J gene TRBJ1-5, with D maybe TRBD1 (6 bases). Germline CDR1 reads MNHEY; CDR2 reads SVGAGI. The CDR3 has 14 residues. The germline V and J ends were trimmed by 6 bases and 6 bases, with 15 bases remaining between them. Here the CDR3 DNA reads TGTGCCAGCAGACCCGACAGGTACATTCAGCCCCAGCATTTT. Residues: CASRPDRYIQPQHF.

This chain joins TRBV5-4 and TRBJ2-3; TRBD2 aligns across 10 bases. Trimming took 0 bases from V and 2 from J; bases not matched to a gene: 6. CDR1 and CDR2 (germline): SGHNT, YYREEE (reference sequence). The length of the CDR3 is 17 residues. The CDR3 nucleotides read TGTGCCAGCAGCTTGGGGGCTAGCGGGAGTCACACAGATACGCAGTATTTT. It is translated as CASSLGASGSHTDTQYF.

The J gene is TRBJ2-7, the V gene TRBV2; D call uncertain. The CDR3 is made up of 12 amino acids. Germline lookup yields CDR1 SNHLY and CDR2 FYNNEI. Deletions cut 6 bases from V and 1 base from J, with 7 bases between. CDR3 nucleotides: TGTGCCAGCAGATGGCAGTCCTACGAGCAGTACTTC. Protein: CASRWQSYEQYF.

The sample holds a few counts of this clone. V is TRBV19 and J is TRBJ1-3; D is unresolved. Trimming shortened V by 9 bases and J by 0 bases, and 15 bases separated the two germline ends. CDR3 length: 15 amino acids. The germline V gene encodes CDR1 LNHDA and CDR2 SQIVND (reference sequence). Here the CDR3 reads CASRGGFLSGNTIYF. CDR3 sequence (DNA): TGTGCCAGCCGAGGAGGATTCCTCTCTGGAAACACCATATATTTT.

The chain has TRBV5-1 and TRBJ2-5; D may match TRBD1 or TRBD2 (7 bases each). TRBJ2-7 explains the end of the DNA better; the J call may be wrong. The CDR3 runs to 16 residues. Germline CDR1 and CDR2: SGHRS and YFSETQ. The CDR3: CASSVVGGGLGYEQYF. CDR3 in DNA: TGCGCCAGCAGCGTGGTGGGAGGGGGCCTCGGCTACGAGCAGTACTTC.

This clone was seen more than once but under ten times. The J gene is TRBJ1-3, the V gene TRBV19; D not resolved. The CDR3 runs to 15 residues. Germline V gene sequence: CDR1 LNHDA, CDR2 SQIVND (reference sequence). Deletions cut 6 bases from V and 0 bases from J, with 12 bases between. CDR3 nucleotide sequence: TGTGCCAGTAGGAAGACAAGTGACTCTGGAAACACCATATATTTT. As protein: CASRKTSDSGNTIYF.

The chain joins TRBV21-1 to TRBJ2-7; no check of the table's D call, TRBD1, against the DNA was made. TRBV21-1 is a known pseudogene. This CDR3 region has 14 residues. CDR3 sequence: CASSKYSSSYEQYF. The CDR3 nucleotides are TGTGCCAGCAGCAAATACAGCAGCTCCTACGAGCAGTACTTC.

The rearrangement links TRBV29-1 to TRBJ2-2; weak D call: TRBD1 (6 bases). The CDR3 runs 15 residues. Germline V gene lookup returns CDR1 SQVTM and CDR2 ANQGSEA. With 5 bases removed from V and 0 bases from J, the gap between germline ends came to 13 bases. The CDR3 bases are TGCAGCGTTATCCCCGGGACACCGAACACCGGGGAGCTGTTTTTT. This gives the protein CSVIPGTPNTGELFF.

The chain recombines TRBV2 with TRBJ1-1; D remains unclear. This CDR3 is 11 amino acids long. Trimming left V 3 bases short and J 7 bases short, with 6 bases between. Germline-derived CDR1 and CDR2 are SNHLY and FYNNEI. CDR3 residues: CASSDGFEAFF. CDR3 coding DNA: TGTGCCAGCAGTGACGGCTTTGAAGCTTTCTTT.

V usage is TRBV10-2 and J usage is TRBJ1-1; possibly TRBD1 for D (5 bases). Germline CDR1 and CDR2: WSHSY and SAAADI. V dropped 3 bases and J dropped 0 bases, with 11 bases sitting between them. The CDR3 spans 15 residues. The DNA for the CDR3 is TGCGCCAGCAGTGATTGGCGACAGCTGAACACTGAAGCTTTCTTT. It encodes CASSDWRQLNTEAFF.

V is TRBV10-3 and J is TRBJ1-1; D is uncertain. There are 15 residues in the CDR3. Germline V gene lookup returns CDR1 ENHRY and CDR2 SYGVKD. V shed 2 bases and J shed 6 bases, with 16 bases lying between them. CDR3 nucleotides: TGTGCCATCAGTGAGGGACCATTAACCCAATCTGAAGCTTTCTTT. Translation gives CAISEGPLTQSEAFF.

V gene TRBV15 combines with J gene TRBJ1-2; D gene ambiguous. CDR1 is LNHNV, CDR2 YYDKDF, per germline (reference sequence). This CDR3 has 14 residues. V gave up 0 bases and J gave up 7 bases, with 12 bases separating them. In nucleotides, the CDR3 is TGTGCCACCAGCAGAGATTTGAGGGAGGTTGGCTACACCTTC. Amino acids: CATSRDLREVGYTF.

This chain joins TRBV4-1 and TRBJ2-7; tentative D call: TRBD1 (6 bases). The V gene lost 0 bases and the J gene lost 5 bases, with 14 bases spanning the gap. Per germline, CDR1 MGHRA and CDR2 YSYEKL. CDR3 size: 15 residues. The CDR3 coding sequence is TGCGCCAGCAGCCAAGATTTACATCAGGGGAACGAGCAGTACTTC. Encoded protein: CASSQDLHQGNEQYF.

The V gene is TRBV5-1, the J gene TRBJ2-3; unclear D gene. V was clipped by 0 bases and J by 0 bases, with 11 bases between them. CDR3 length equals 16 residues. Germline V lookup: CDR1 SGHRS, CDR2 YFSETQ. CDR3 nucleotide sequence: TGCGCCAGCAGCTTGGGGGCAGAGCGAAGCACAGATACGCAGTATTTT. Protein: CASSLGAERSTDTQYF.

The chain links TRBV7-9 to TRBJ1-1, with a tentative D call TRBD1 (5 bases). The V and J ends lost 5 bases and 5 bases respectively, with 18 bases between them. Looked up from germline, CDR1 is SEHNR and CDR2 is FQNEAQ (reference sequence). The CDR3 contains 15 residues. The CDR3 sequence is CASSPPGKSWTEAFF. In DNA form, the CDR3 reads TGTGCCAGCAGCCCACCAGGGAAAAGCTGGACTGAAGCTTTCTTT.